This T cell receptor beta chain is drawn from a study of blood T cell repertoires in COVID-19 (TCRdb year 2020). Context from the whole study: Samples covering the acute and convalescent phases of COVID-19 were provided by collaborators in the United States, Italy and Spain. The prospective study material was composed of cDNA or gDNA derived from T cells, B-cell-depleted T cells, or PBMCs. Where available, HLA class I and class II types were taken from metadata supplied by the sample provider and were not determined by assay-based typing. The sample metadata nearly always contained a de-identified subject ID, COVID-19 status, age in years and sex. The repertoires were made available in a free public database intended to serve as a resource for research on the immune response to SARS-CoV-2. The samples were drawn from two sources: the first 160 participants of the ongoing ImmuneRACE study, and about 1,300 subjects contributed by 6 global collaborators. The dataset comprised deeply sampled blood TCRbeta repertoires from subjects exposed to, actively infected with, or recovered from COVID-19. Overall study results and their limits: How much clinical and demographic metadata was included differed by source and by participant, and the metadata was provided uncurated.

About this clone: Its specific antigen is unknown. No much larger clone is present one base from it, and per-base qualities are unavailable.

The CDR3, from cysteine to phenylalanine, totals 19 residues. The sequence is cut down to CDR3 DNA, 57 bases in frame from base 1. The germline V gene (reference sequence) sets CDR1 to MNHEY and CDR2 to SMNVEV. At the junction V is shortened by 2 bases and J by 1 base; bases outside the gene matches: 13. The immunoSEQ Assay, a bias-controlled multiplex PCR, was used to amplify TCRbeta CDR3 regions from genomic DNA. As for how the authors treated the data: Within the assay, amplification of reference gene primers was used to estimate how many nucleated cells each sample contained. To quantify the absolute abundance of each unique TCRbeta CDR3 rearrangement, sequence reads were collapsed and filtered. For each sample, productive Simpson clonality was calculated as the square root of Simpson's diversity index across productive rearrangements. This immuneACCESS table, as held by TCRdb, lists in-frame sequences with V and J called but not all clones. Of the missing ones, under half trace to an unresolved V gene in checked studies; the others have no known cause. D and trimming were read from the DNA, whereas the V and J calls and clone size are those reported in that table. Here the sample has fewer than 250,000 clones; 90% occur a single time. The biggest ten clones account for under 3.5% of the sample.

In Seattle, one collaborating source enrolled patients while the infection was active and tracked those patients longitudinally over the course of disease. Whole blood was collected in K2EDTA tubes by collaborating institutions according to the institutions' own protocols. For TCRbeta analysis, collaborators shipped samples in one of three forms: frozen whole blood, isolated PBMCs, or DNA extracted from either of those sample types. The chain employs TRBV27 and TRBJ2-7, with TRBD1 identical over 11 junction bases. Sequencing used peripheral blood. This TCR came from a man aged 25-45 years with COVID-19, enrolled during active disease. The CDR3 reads CASSLAWTGGGSLSYEQYF. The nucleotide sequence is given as TGTGCCAGCAGTTTAGCCTGGACAGGGGGCGGAAGTTTGTCCTACGAGCAGTACTTC.